Detailed here is one T cell receptor beta chain. The antigen is not known. Trimming shortened V by 2 bases and J by 2 bases, and 10 bases separated the two germline ends. This CDR3 is 15 amino acids long. CDR1 SGHAT and CDR2 FQDESV come from the germline V gene (reference sequence). The record originates from a study of cytomegalovirus exposure and HLA in healthy donors. Study-wide results and limits: Researchers counted roughly 160 TCR beta chains as cytomegalovirus-associated. The classifier reportedly diagnosed cytomegalovirus status with high specificity and sensitivity.

Profiled with immunoSEQ multiplex PCR; TCRdb holds only in-frame clones, not every one. The sample carries roughly 130,000 clones, roughly nine tenths recorded once. The sequenced sample was PBMCs. V gene TRBV11-1 combines with J gene TRBJ2-1, with D possibly being TRBD2 (6 bases). This TCR came from a man younger than 45 in good health and CMV-seronegative. The CDR3 DNA is TGTGCCAGCAGCTTATCCGGGGGAACCTACAATGAGCAGTTCTTC. Translation gives CASSLSGGTYNEQFF.